The 18 T cell receptor beta chains in this list originate from one sample, sequenced in a study of blood T cells in healthy people across ages. PCR was performed a second time for about 7 to 11 cycles using a sample-barcoded 5' primer and a J-beta primer mix. TCRdb recomputed calls from the 5' RACE reads with MiXCR, one row per CDR3 protein. The sample carries about 1.4 million distinct CDR3 sequences, around 59% recorded once. The sample was blood. Receptor source: a young man in good health.

This clonotype was seen only once. This chain joins TRBV7-9 and TRBJ1-1; D gene unclear. In germline, CDR1 is SEHNR, CDR2 FQNEAQ (reference sequence). The V end lost 5 bases, the J end lost 6 bases, and 10 bases lay between the germline ends. The CDR3 is made up of 12 amino acids. CDR3 coding DNA: TGTGCCAGCAGCACGGACTCTGCTGAAGCTTTCTTT. Protein sequence: CASSTDSAEAFF.

The J gene is TRBJ1-5, the V gene TRBV10-3; 9 bases are a match to TRBD1. The CDR3 length is 15 residues. J gave up 1 base and V 5 bases, and 3 bases lay outside the gene matches. Per the germline V gene, CDR1 is ENHRY and CDR2 is SYGVKD. The CDR3 protein is CAISSGQGSNQPQHF. The CDR3 DNA reads as TGTGCCATCAGTTCGGGACAGGGCAGCAATCAGCCCCAGCATTTT.

The gene calls are TRBV29-1 and TRBJ1-1; TRBD1 matches 9 bases. CDR3 size: 15 residues. Germline-derived CDR1 and CDR2 are SQVTM and ANQGSEA. The J segment lost 5 bases and the V segment lost 5 bases, leaving 12 bases of the junction unmatched. The chain's CDR3 is CSVNDRGGTWTEAFF. The CDR3 nucleotides read TGCAGCGTTAACGACAGGGGGGGAACTTGGACTGAAGCTTTCTTT.

V is TRBV2 and J is TRBJ1-2, with D perhaps TRBD1 (6 bases). CDR1 SNHLY and CDR2 FYNNEI come from the germline V gene. This CDR3 has 14 residues. Trimming took 6 bases from V and 0 from J, leaving 11 bases between them. CDR3 nucleotide sequence: TGTGCCAGCAGCTGGGACACCACTAACTATGGCTACACCTTC. It codes for CASSWDTTNYGYTF.

In its sample, this clonotype was seen a few times. The rearrangement links TRBV10-3 to TRBJ2-7; the D is unclear. The CDR3 has 14 amino acids. V lost 2 bases and J lost 1, with 9 bases in between. Germline-derived CDR1 and CDR2 are ENHRY and SYGVKD. The CDR3 sequence: CAISERNWSYEQYF. The CDR3 bases are TGTGCCATCAGTGAGCGGAATTGGTCCTACGAGCAGTACTTC.

This chain uses TRBV28 with TRBJ1-2; 7 bases line up with TRBD1. J was trimmed by 4 bases and V by 4 bases; bases with no gene match: 6. The CDR3 is 14 amino acids. Germline V lookup: CDR1 MDHEN, CDR2 SYDVKM. The CDR3 nucleotides read TGTGCCAGCAGTTCGGGGACAGCCGTCTATGGCTACACCTTC. Protein sequence: CASSSGTAVYGYTF.

This clonotype showed up just once. The chain uses TRBV2 and TRBJ1-1; possibly TRBD1 for D (5 bases). CDR1 is SNHLY and CDR2 is FYNNEI in the germline V gene. Trimming took off 6 bases at V and 9 bases at J, with 20 bases between the two ends. The CDR3 sequence is 14 residues long. This CDR3 reads CASRPLEGPPQAFF. In DNA, the CDR3 is TGTGCCAGCAGACCACTCGAGGGGCCTCCGCAAGCTTTCTTT.

In this sample, this clonotype turned up a few times. V usage is TRBV20-1 and J usage is TRBJ2-7; 8 bases are a match to TRBD1. V was pared by 3 bases and J by 0 bases, with 1 base of the junction left unmatched. The CDR3 is made up of 13 amino acids. Germline V CDR1 and CDR2: DFQATT, SNEGSKA (reference sequence). CDR3 DNA sequence: TGCAGTGCTAGCCAGGGGGCCTCCTACGAGCAGTACTTC. Encoded protein: CSASQGASYEQYF.

V is TRBV10-3 and J is TRBJ2-1; perhaps TRBD2 as D (5 bases). Trimming stripped 10 bases from V and 3 bases from J, with 19 bases between. The germline gives CDR1 ENHRY, CDR2 SYGVKD. This CDR3 contains 15 residues. CDR3 amino acids: CASQEGGTYYNEQFF. In DNA form, the CDR3 reads TGTGCCAGCCAAGAGGGCGGAACCTACTACAATGAGCAGTTCTTC.

The chain recombines TRBV6-1 with TRBJ1-5; a possible D gene is TRBD1 (5 bases). Between the trimmed V and J ends, which lost 4 bases and 7 bases, there was a span of 17 bases. Germline V gene sequence: CDR1 MNHNS, CDR2 SASEGT. The CDR3 contains 15 residues. The CDR3 sequence is CASSAGPTRSQPQHF. The CDR3 region has the DNA TGTGCCAGCAGTGCGGGACCTACGAGGTCCCAGCCCCAGCATTTT.

V is TRBV11-2 and J is TRBJ1-5; D possibly corresponds to TRBD1 (6 bases). CDR3 size: 16 residues. Germline assignment: CDR1 SGHAT and CDR2 FQNNGV. V lost 5 bases and J 5 bases, leaving 19 bases between the germline ends. In nucleotides, the CDR3 is TGTGCCAGCAGCCCAGAGGGGGGCTGGGGGGATCAGCCCCAGCATTTT. Its translation: CASSPEGGWGDQPQHF.

This chain connects TRBV4-2 to TRBJ2-1; 11 nucleotides match TRBD2. In germline, CDR1 is LGHNA, CDR2 YNFKEQ. The V segment lost 6 bases and the J segment 6 bases; nucleotides outside the gene matches: 7. This CDR3 spans 15 amino acids. The CDR3: CASSRPGLAVNEQFF. The CDR3 nucleotides read TGTGCCAGCAGTCGACCGGGACTAGCGGTCAATGAGCAGTTCTTC.

There are a few counts of this clonotype. The chain recombines TRBV7-9 with TRBJ1-2; tentative D call: TRBD1 (6 bases). Germline V gives CDR1 SEHNR, CDR2 FQNEAQ (reference sequence). The CDR3 has 11 amino acids. Trimming left V 5 bases short and J 13 bases short, with 14 bases between. The CDR3 loop is CASSANDRSTF. CDR3 nucleotide sequence: TGTGCCAGCAGCGCAAACGACAGGTCCACCTTC. Filled out from reference TRBV7-9 and TRBJ1-2, the complete variable domain reads DTGVSQNPRHKITKRGQNVTFRCDPISEHNRLYWYRQTLGQGPEFLTYFQNEAQLEKSRLLSDRFSAERPKGSFSTLEIQRTEQGDSAMYLCASSANDRSTFGSGTRLTVV.

J is TRBJ2-7 and V is TRBV29-1; possibly TRBD2 for D (6 bases). Germline V CDR1 and CDR2: SQVTM, ANQGSEA. Trimming left V 5 bases short and J 4 bases short, with 9 bases between. The CDR3 loop spans 11 amino acids. In DNA, the CDR3 is TGCAGCGTTATTAGCGGATACGAGCAGTACTTC. Encoded protein: CSVISGYEQYF.

The CDR3 region has the DNA TGCAGCCCTAGAGGGCAGTCCGGGGAGCTGTTTTTT. Protein product: CSPRGQSGELFF. The genes are TRBV20-1 and TRBJ2-2; D might be TRBD2 (5 bases). The CDR3 length is 12 residues. Germline CDR1 reads DFQATT; CDR2 reads SNEGSKA (reference sequence).

Only one count was recorded for this clonotype. This chain links TRBV15 with TRBJ1-5; D gene uncertain. CDR3 length: 12 residues. Trimming took 4 bases from V and 9 from J, leaving 10 bases between them. The germline V gene has CDR1 LNHNV and CDR2 YYDKDF (reference sequence). The CDR3 sequence: CATSTLGRPQHF. As DNA, the CDR3 is TGTGCCACCAGCACTTTGGGTAGGCCCCAGCATTTT.

This clonotype was detected a few times. This chain connects TRBV20-1 to TRBJ2-3, with 9 bases that match TRBD2. Germline V CDR1 and CDR2: DFQATT, SNEGSKA (reference sequence). Trimming removed 3 bases from V and 2 bases from J; junction bases left unmatched: 6. The CDR3 runs to 15 residues. CDR3 region: CSASIAGALTDTQYF. The CDR3 nucleotides are TGCAGTGCTAGCATAGCGGGGGCACTCACAGATACGCAGTATTTT.

The gene calls are TRBV20-1 and TRBJ1-6, with D possibly being TRBD1 (5 bases). Trimming shortened V by 2 bases and J by 2 bases, and 16 bases separated the two germline ends. The CDR3 length is 17 residues. In germline, CDR1 is DFQATT, CDR2 SNEGSKA (reference sequence). Here the CDR3 DNA reads TGCAGTGCTAGACCTACCGGGGGGGTCCCCTATAATTCACCCCTCCACTTT. This codes for CSARPTGGVPYNSPLHF.